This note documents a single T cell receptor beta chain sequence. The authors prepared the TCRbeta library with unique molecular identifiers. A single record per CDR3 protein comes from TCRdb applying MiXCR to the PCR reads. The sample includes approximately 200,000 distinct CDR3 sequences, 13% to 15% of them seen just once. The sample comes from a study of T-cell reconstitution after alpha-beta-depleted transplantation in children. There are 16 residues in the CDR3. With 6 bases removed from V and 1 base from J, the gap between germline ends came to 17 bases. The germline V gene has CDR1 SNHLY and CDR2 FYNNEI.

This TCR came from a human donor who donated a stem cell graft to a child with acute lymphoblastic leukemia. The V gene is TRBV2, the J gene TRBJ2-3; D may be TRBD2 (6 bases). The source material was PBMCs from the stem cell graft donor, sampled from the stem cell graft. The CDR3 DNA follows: TGTGCCAGCAGCGGAGGTCCGAGCGGGCGCACAGATACGCAGTATTTT. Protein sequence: CASSGGPSGRTDTQYF.